This entry lists 9 T cell receptor beta chains sequenced from one sample in a study of shared clonotypes between healthy human individuals. Sequenced by immunoSEQ multiplex PCR; TCRdb stores in-frame clones only, minus some. The sample gives some 500,000 clones, 90% to 96% of which show up once; about 0.059% is in the top ten. The sequenced sample was naive CD4+ T cells sorted from blood. Indicated subset: CD45RA+ positively selected. The receptors originated from a woman in her twenties or thirties in good health.

The rearrangement uses TRBV7-2 and TRBJ2-3; D is possibly TRBD2 (6 bases). Deletions cut 0 bases from V and 7 bases from J, with 11 bases between. The CDR3 has 14 amino acids. Germline V lookup: CDR1 SGHTA, CDR2 FQGNSA. CDR3 residues: CASSLAGLANTQYF. CDR3 coding DNA: TGTGCCAGCAGCTTAGCAGGGCTAGCGAATACGCAGTATTTT. The whole variable domain, remainder taken from reference TRBV7-2 and TRBJ2-3, is GAGVSQSPSNKVTEKGKDVELRCDPISGHTALYWYRQSLGQGLEFLIYFQGNSAPDKSGLPSDRFSAERTGGSVSTLTIQRTQQEDSAVYLCASSLAGLANTQYFGPGTRLTVL.

The chain has TRBV5-1 and TRBJ1-4, with 8 bases aligning to TRBD1. Germline assignment: CDR1 SGHRS and CDR2 YFSETQ. The CDR3 covers 12 residues. The junction had 8 bases not matched to a gene; V was cut back by 3 bases and J by 16 bases. The chain's CDR3 is CASSSGQGGSFF. The CDR3 bases are TGCGCCAGCAGCTCCGGACAGGGTGGGTCGTTTTTT.

This chain links TRBV7-3 with TRBJ2-2; D is ambiguous. The germline V gene has CDR1 SGHTA and CDR2 FQGTGA. The V and J ends lost 6 bases and 4 bases respectively, with 9 bases between them. CDR3 size: 13 residues. In DNA, the CDR3 is TGTGCCAGCAGTAGCACACCCACCGGGGAGCTGTTTTTT. It translates to CASSSTPTGELFF.

The V call is TRBV5-1, the J call TRBJ2-1; D may be TRBD1 or TRBD2 (6 bases each). CDR1 and CDR2 from the germline V gene are SGHRS and YFSETQ. Trimming removed 0 bases at V and 0 bases at J, with 10 bases between. This CDR3 region has 16 residues. The CDR3 reads CASSLAAGHSYNEQFF. CDR3 DNA: TGCGCCAGCAGCTTGGCGGCGGGACACTCCTACAATGAGCAGTTCTTC.

The J gene is TRBJ2-3, the V gene TRBV18; 10 positions match TRBD2. CDR3 length equals 19 residues. The V gene end was trimmed by 2 bases and the J gene end by 4 bases; junction bases not matched to a gene: 15. Per germline, CDR1 KGHSH and CDR2 LQKENI. Here the CDR3 reads CASSPDYSSGSVAPDTQYF. The CDR3 DNA reads TGTGCCAGCTCACCAGACTACTCTAGCGGGAGTGTTGCCCCAGATACGCAGTATTTT.

This chain links TRBV28 with TRBJ2-3; D may correspond to TRBD1 or TRBD2 (5 bases each). V lost 5 bases and J lost 7, with 16 bases in between. The V gene's germline CDR1 is MDHEN and CDR2 SYDVKM. The CDR3 runs to 14 residues. CDR3 sequence: CASSTQVGVYTQYF. The CDR3 DNA reads as TGTGCCAGCAGTACACAGGTGGGGGTATATACGCAGTATTTT.

The chain couples TRBV7-9 to TRBJ1-6; tentative D call: TRBD1 (6 bases). The CDR3 loop spans 14 amino acids. Trimming removed 3 bases at V and 6 bases at J, with 9 bases between. Germline CDR1 reads SEHNR; CDR2 reads FQNEAQ (reference sequence). The chain's CDR3 is CASSFGQSNSPLHF. In DNA form, the CDR3 reads TGTGCCAGCAGCTTCGGACAGAGTAATTCACCCCTCCACTTT. Looking up the rest from reference TRBV7-9 and TRBJ1-6 gives the full variable domain: DTGVSQNPRHKITKRGQNVTFRCDPISEHNRLYWYRQTLGQGPEFLTYFQNEAQLEKSRLLSDRFSAERPKGSFSTLEIQRTEQGDSAMYLCASSFGQSNSPLHFGNGTRLTVT.

V is TRBV7-6 and J is TRBJ2-3; TRBD2 agrees at 7 bases. The ends lost 6 bases at V and 0 bases at J; junction bases unmatched: 6. Germline-derived CDR1 and CDR2 are SGHVS and FNYEAQ. The CDR3 runs 15 residues. CDR3 sequence: CASRQSGISTDTQYF. DNA of the CDR3: TGTGCCAGCAGACAGAGCGGGATCAGCACAGATACGCAGTATTTT.

The gene calls are TRBV28 and TRBJ2-7; D is unclear. Germline V gives CDR1 MDHEN, CDR2 SYDVKM. This CDR3 comprises 11 residues. V was trimmed by 5 bases and J by 0 bases, leaving 2 bases between them. The CDR3 sequence: CASSHSYEQYF. DNA of the CDR3: TGTGCCAGCAGTCACTCCTACGAGCAGTACTTC.